This T cell receptor (beta chain) was sequenced during a study of blood T cells in healthy people across ages. Germline V gene data show CDR1 as LGHDT and CDR2 as YNNKEL (reference sequence). This CDR3 has 15 residues. V was shortened by 0 bases and J by 11 bases, with 19 bases between the two germline ends. This clonotype was recorded only once. Combining a sample-barcoded 5' primer with a J-beta primer mix, a second PCR ran for roughly 7 to 11 cycles. Each CDR3 protein gets one entry after TCRdb re-called the 5' RACE reads with MiXCR. Among approximately 1,000,000 distinct CDR3 sequences listed, around 45% were seen once.

Specimen: blood. The sequence came from a woman aged 60-75 years in good health. The chain combines TRBV3-1 with TRBJ2-5; weak D call: TRBD2 (6 bases). The CDR3 loop is CASSQDTRGREEQYF. CDR3 DNA sequence: TGTGCCAGCAGCCAAGATACGAGAGGGCGGGAAGAGCAGTACTTC.